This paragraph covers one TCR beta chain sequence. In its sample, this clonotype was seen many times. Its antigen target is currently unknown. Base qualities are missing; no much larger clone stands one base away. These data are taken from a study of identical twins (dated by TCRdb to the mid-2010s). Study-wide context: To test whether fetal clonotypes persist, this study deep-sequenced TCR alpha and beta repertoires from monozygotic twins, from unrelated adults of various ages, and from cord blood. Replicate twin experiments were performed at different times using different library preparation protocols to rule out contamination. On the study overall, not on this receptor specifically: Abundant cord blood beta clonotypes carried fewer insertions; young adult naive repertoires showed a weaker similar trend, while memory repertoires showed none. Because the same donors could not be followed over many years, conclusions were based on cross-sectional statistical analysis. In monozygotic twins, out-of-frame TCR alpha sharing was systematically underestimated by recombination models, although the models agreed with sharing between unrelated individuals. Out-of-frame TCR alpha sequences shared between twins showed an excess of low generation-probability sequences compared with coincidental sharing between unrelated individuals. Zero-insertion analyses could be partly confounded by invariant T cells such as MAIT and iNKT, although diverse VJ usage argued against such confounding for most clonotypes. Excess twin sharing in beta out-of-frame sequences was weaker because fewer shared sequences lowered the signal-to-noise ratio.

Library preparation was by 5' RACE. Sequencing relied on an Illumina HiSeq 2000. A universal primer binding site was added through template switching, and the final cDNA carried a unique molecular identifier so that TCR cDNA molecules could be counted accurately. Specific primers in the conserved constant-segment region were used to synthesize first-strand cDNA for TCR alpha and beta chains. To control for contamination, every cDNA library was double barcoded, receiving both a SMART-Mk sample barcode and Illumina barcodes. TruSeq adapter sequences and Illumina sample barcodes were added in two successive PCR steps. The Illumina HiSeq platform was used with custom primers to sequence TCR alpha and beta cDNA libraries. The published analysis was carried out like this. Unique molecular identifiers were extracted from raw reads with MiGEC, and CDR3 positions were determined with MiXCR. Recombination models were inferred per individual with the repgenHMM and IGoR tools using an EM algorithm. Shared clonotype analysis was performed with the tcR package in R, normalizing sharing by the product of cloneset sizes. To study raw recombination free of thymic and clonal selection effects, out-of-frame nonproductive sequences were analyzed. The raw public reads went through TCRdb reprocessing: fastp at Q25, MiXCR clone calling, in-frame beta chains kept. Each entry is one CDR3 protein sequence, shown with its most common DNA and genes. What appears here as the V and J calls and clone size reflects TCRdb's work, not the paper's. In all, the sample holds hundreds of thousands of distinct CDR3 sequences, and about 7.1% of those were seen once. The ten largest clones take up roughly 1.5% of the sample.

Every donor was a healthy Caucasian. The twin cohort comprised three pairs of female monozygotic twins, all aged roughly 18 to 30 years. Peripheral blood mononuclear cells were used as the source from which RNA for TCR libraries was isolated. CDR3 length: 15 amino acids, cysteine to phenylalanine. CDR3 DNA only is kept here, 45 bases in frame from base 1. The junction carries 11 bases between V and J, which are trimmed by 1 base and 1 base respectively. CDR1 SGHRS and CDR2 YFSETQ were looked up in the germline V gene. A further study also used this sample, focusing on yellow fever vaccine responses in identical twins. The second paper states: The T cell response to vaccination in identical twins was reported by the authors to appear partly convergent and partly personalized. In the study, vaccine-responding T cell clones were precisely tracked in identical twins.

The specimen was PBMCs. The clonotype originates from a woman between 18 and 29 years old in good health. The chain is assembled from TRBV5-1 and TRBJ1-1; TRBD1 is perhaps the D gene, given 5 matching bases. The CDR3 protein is CASSLQGRGNTEAFF. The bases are TGCGCCAGCAGCTTGCAGGGTCGGGGGAACACTGAAGCTTTCTTT.